This T cell receptor (beta chain) was sequenced for a study of blood T cell repertoires in COVID-19. Study as a whole: Samples representing acute and convalescent COVID-19 were sourced from the United States, Italy and Spain. In each case, the material was cDNA or gDNA derived from T cells, B-cell-depleted T cells, or PBMCs.

The CDR3 length is 15 residues. V was shortened by 7 bases and J by 7 bases, with 17 bases between the two germline ends. In germline, CDR1 is SNHLY, CDR2 FYNNEI. As handled by the study authors: Researchers report that nucleated cell counts were estimated from reference gene primer amplification. The method was immunoSEQ multiplex PCR; TCRdb's version includes in-frame clones alone and lacks a portion of them. From that table come the V and J calls and clone size; the DNA was used to work out D and trimming. The data show roughly 200,000 clones, about 77% seen once. Material: peripheral blood. This clonotype originated in an elderly woman with active or convalescent COVID-19. The chain uses TRBV2 and TRBJ1-6, with a weak D call TRBD1 (5 bases). CDR3 coding DNA: TGTGCCAGCACCTACAACGGACATGCGAATTCACCCCTCCACTTT. It specifies CASTYNGHANSPLHF.